This T cell receptor (beta chain) comes out of a study of response to subunit inactivated influenza vaccine. The CDR3 is 16 amino acids. CDR1 and CDR2 from the germline V gene are DFQATT and SNEGSKA (reference sequence). V was pared by 6 bases and J by 4 bases, with 10 bases of the junction left unmatched. TCRdb fed the RT-PCR reads into MiXCR, producing one record per CDR3 protein. The sample yields about 570,000 distinct CDR3 sequences, approximately 10% seen once. The data also belong to a second study, concerning T cells expressing NK-cell markers. That investigation notes: Making the TCR beta cDNA relied on 5'RACE template switching with UMIs. In roughly six donors, dominant NKG2C+ clonotypes were about 1.0-8% of CD8+ T cells.

V gene TRBV20-1 combines with J gene TRBJ2-7; 15 nucleotides match TRBD2. This specimen was PBMCs from blood, taken on the day of vaccination. This TCR derives from a man in his fifties or sixties who received an inactivated influenza vaccine. This CDR3 is CSAVGLAGGLRYEQYF. In DNA form, the CDR3 reads TGCAGTGCCGTCGGACTAGCGGGAGGGCTCAGGTACGAGCAGTACTTC.